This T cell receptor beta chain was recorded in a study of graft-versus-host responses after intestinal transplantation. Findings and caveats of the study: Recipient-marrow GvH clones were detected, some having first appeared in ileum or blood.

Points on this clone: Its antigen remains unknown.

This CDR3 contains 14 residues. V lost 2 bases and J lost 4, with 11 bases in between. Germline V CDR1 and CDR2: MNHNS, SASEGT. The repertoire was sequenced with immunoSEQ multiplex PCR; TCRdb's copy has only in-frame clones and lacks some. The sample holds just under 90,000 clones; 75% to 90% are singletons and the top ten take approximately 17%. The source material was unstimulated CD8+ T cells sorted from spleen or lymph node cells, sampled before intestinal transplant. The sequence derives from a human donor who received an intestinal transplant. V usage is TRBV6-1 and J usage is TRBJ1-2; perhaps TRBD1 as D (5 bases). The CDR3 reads CASSEWGSTYGYTF. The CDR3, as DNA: TGTGCCAGCAGTGAATGGGGCAGCACCTATGGCTACACCTTC.